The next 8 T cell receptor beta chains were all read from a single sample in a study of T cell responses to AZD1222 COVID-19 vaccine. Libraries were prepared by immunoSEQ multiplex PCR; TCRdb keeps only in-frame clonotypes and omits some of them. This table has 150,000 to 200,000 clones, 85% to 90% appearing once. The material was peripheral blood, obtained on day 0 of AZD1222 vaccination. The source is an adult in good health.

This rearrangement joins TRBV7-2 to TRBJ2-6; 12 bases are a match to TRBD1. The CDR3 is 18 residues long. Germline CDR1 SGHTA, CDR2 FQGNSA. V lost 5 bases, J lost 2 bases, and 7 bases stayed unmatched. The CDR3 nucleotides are TGTGCCAGCAGCCCTACCGGGACAGGGGGCGCTGGGGCCAACGTCCTGACTTTC. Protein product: CASSPTGTGGAGANVLTF.

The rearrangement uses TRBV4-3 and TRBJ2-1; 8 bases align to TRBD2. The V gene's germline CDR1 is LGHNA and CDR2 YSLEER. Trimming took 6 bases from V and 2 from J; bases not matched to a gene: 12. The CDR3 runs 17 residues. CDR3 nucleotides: TGCGCCAGCAGGGAAAAACTAGCGGCAATCGCCTACAATGAGCAGTTCTTC. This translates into CASREKLAAIAYNEQFF.

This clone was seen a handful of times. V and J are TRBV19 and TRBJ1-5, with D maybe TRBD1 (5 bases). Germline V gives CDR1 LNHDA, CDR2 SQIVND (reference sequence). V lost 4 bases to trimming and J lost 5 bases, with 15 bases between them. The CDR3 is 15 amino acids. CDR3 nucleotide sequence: TGTGCCAGTAGTACTTCAGGGATTCCCTATCAGCCCCAGCATTTT. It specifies CASSTSGIPYQPQHF.

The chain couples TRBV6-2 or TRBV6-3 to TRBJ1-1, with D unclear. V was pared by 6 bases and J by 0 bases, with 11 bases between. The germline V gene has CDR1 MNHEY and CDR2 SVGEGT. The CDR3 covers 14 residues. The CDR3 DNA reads TGTGCCAGCAGCCGCCCCGGAGTGAACACTGAAGCTTTCTTT. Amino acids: CASSRPGVNTEAFF.

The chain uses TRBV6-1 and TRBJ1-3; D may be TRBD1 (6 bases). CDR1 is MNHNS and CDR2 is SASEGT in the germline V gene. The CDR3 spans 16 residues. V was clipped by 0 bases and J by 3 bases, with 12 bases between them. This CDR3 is CASSEAGQGNGNTIYF. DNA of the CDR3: TGTGCCAGCAGTGAAGCTGGGCAGGGGAATGGAAACACCATATATTTT.

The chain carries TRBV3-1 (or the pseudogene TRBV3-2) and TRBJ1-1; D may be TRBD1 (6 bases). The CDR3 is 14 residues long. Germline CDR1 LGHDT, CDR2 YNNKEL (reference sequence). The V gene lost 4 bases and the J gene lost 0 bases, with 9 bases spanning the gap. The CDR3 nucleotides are TGTGCCAGCAGCCGGAGGACAGTGAACACTGAAGCTTTCTTT. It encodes CASSRRTVNTEAFF.

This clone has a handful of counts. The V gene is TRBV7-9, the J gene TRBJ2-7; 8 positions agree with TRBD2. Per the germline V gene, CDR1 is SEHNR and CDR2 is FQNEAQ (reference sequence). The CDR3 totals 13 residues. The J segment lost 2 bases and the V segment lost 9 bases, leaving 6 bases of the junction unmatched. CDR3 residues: CASSGGSAYEQYF. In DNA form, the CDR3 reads TGTGCCAGTTCGGGGGGGTCGGCCTACGAGCAGTACTTC.

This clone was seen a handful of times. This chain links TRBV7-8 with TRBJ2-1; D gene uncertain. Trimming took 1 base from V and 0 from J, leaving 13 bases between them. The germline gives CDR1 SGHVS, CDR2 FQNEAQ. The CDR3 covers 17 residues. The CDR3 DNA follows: TGTGCCAGCAGCTTAGGGGCAGGACGAAACTCCTACAATGAGCAGTTCTTC. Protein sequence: CASSLGAGRNSYNEQFF.